This T cell receptor beta chain was identified in a study of blood T cell repertoires in COVID-19 (dated by TCRdb to 2018 to 2021). Background on the whole study: Samples covering the acute and convalescent phases of COVID-19 were provided by collaborators in the United States, Italy and Spain. The material from the prospective study consisted of cDNA or gDNA derived from T cells, B-cell-depleted T cells, or PBMCs. Deeply sampled blood TCRbeta repertoires from subjects exposed to, actively infected with, or recovered from COVID-19 were included in the dataset. The repertoires were released in a freely available public database intended as a resource for research on the immune response to SARS-CoV-2. Samples were obtained from the ongoing ImmuneRACE study (first 160 participants) and from roughly 1,300 subjects provided by 6 global collaborators. The sample metadata nearly always contained a de-identified subject ID, COVID-19 status, age in years and sex. Where available, HLA class I and class II types were obtained from metadata supplied by the sample provider rather than from assay-based typing. Results and caveats for the whole study, not just this receptor: The quantity of clinical and demographic metadata differed by source and by participant and was supplied without curation.

The immunoSEQ Assay, a bias-controlled multiplex PCR, was used to amplify TCRbeta CDR3 regions from genomic DNA. In the paper's pipeline: Nucleated cell counts per sample were estimated from amplification of reference gene primers within the assay. To quantify the absolute abundance of each unique TCRbeta CDR3 rearrangement, sequence reads were collapsed and filtered. For each sample, productive Simpson clonality was calculated as the square root of Simpson's diversity index across productive rearrangements. TCRdb mirrors the immuneACCESS table, restricted to in-frame sequences. Some clones are absent from its copies; in checked studies, under half trace to an unresolved V gene, and the reason for the others is unknown. D and trimming come from the DNA, and the V and J calls and clone size come from that table. The table for this sample lists about 160,000 clones; roughly 88% of them were counted only once. Around 6.9% of the sample lies in the top ten.

At one collaborating source in Seattle, patients were enrolled during active infection and were followed longitudinally through the course of disease. Whole blood was collected in K2EDTA tubes by collaborating institutions according to the institutions' own protocols. Collaborator samples were shipped for TCRbeta analysis as frozen whole blood, isolated PBMCs, or DNA extracted from either sample type. Comments on this clone: Its antigen is unknown. Base qualities are missing; no much larger clone stands one base away.

Counted from cysteine to phenylalanine, this CDR3 has 15 amino acids. Only the CDR3 DNA stays, 45 bases, in frame from base 1. Taken from the germline V gene (reference sequence), the CDR1 and CDR2 loops are MNHNY and SVGAGI. Trimming takes 6 bases off V and 9 bases off J; junction bases not matched to a gene: 14. Material: peripheral blood. This receptor chain uses TRBV6-6 and TRBJ1-5; 7 nucleotides in the junction match TRBD1. This clonotype originated in a man older than 75 with COVID-19, enrolled during active disease. The CDR3 protein is CASRSTGTADGPQHF. The nucleotides are TGTGCCAGCAGGAGTACCGGGACAGCGGATGGGCCCCAGCATTTT.